This T cell receptor (beta chain) was sequenced during a study of cytomegalovirus exposure and HLA in healthy donors. Study details: From HLA-typed donors, an early data release held tens of millions of unique TCRs.

It was with 60 Vbeta and 13 Jbeta primers that the PCR ran. Sequencing was performed with immunoSEQ multiplex PCR; in TCRdb, only in-frame clones are kept and a portion is missing. The table has about 180,000 clones, around 77% seen once. In regard to this clone: Compared with germline, one end of the junction differs, possibly owing to a read error.

This CDR3 contains 13 residues. Germline loops: CDR1 SEHNR, CDR2 FQNEAQ (reference sequence). Those who donated were healthy bone marrow donors. Nominally healthy donors provided the samples, though records likely missed some immune exposures. The TCR sequence derives from a man between 60 and 70 years old in good health and CMV-seronegative. The sequencing input was PBMCs. This sequence joins TRBV7-9 and TRBJ2-7, with 7 nucleotides matching TRBD1. CDR3 sequence reads: CSSSLGTAYEQYF. Here the CDR3 DNA reads TGTTCCAGCAGCTTAGGGACAGCCTACGAGCAGTACTTC.